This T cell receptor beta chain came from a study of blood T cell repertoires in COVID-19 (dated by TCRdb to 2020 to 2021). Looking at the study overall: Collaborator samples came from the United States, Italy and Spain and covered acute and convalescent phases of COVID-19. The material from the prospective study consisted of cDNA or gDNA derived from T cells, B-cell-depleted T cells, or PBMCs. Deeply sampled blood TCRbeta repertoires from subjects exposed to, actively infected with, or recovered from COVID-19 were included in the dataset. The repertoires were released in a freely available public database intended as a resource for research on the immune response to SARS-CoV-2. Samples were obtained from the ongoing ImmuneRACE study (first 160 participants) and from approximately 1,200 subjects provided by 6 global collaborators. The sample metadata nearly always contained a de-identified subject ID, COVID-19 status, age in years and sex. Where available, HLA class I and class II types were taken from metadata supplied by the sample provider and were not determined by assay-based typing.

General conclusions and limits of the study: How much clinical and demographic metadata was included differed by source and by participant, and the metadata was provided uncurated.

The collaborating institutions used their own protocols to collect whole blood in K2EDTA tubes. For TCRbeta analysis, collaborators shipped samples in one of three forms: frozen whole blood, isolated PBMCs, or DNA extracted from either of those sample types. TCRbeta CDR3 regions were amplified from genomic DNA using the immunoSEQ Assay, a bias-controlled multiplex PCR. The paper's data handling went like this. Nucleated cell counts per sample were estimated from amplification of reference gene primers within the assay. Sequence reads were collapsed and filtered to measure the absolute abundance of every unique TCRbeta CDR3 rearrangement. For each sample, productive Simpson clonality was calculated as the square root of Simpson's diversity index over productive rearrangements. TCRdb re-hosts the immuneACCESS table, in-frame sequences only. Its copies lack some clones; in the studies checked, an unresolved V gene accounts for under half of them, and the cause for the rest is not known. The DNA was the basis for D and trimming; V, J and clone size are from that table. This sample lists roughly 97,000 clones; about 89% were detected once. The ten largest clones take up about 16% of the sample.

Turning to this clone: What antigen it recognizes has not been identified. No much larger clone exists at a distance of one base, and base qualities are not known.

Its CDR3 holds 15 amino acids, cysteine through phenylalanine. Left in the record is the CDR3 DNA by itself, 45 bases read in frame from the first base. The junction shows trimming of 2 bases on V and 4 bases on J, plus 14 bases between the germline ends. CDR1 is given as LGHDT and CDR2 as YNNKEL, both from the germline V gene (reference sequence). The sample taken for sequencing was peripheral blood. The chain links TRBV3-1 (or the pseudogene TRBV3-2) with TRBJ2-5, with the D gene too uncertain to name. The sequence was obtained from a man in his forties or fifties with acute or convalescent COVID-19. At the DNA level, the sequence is TGTGCCAGCAGCCAACGCAAGCCAGGATCAGAGACCCAGTACTTC. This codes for CASSQRKPGSETQYF.